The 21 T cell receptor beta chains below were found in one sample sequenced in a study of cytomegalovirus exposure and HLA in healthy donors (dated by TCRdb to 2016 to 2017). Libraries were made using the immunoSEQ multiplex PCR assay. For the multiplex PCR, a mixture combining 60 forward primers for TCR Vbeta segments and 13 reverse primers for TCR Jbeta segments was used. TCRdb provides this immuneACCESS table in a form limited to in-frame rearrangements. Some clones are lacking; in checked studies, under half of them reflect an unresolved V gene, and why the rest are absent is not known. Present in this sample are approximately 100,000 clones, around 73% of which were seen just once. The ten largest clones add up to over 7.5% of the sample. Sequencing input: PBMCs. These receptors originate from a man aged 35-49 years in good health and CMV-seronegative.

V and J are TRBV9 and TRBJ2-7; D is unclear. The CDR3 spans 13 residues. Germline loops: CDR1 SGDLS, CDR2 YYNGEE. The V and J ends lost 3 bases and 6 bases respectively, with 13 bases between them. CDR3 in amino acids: CASSAAPGFEQYF. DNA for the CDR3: TGTGCCAGCAGCGCAGCCCCAGGTTTCGAGCAGTACTTC.

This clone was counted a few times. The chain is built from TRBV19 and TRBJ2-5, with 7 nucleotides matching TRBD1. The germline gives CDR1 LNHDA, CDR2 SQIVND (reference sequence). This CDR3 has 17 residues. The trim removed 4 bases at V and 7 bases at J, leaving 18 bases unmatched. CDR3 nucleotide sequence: TGTGCCAGTAGTAACCTAGGGGGCCGTTTATCTCTTGGGACCCAGTACTTC. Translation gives CASSNLGGRLSLGTQYF.

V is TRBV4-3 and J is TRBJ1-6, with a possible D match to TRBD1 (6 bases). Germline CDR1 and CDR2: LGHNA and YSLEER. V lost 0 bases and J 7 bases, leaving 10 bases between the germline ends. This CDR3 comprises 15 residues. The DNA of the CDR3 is TGCGCCAGCAGCCAAGAACCCCAGGGGAATTCACCCCTCCACTTT. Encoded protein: CASSQEPQGNSPLHF.

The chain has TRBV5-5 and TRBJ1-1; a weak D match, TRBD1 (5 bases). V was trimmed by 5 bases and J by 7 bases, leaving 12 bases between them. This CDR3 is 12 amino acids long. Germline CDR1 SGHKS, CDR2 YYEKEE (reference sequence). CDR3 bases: TGTGCCAGCAGTCGACAGTCGTATGAAGCTTTCTTT. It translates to CASSRQSYEAFF. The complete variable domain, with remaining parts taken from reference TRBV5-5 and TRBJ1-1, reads DAGVTQSPTHLIKTRGQQVTLRCSPISGHKSVSWYQQVLGQGPQFIFQYYEKEERGRGNFPDRFSARQFPNYSSELNVNALLLGDSALYLCASSRQSYEAFFGQGTRLTVV.

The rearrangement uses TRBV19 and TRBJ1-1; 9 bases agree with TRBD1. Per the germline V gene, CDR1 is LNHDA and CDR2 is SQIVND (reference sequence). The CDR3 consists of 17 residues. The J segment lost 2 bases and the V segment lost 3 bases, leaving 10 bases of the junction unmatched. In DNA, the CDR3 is TGTGCCAGTAGTATGAGGACAGGGGAGGAGTTAAACACTGAAGCTTTCTTT. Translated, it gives CASSMRTGEELNTEAFF. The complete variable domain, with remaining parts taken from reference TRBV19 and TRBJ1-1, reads DGGITQSPKYLFRKEGQNVTLSCEQNLNHDAMYWYRQDPGQGLRLIYYSQIVNDFQKGDIAEGYSVSREKKESFPLTVTSAQKNPTAFYLCASSMRTGEELNTEAFFGQGTRLTVV.

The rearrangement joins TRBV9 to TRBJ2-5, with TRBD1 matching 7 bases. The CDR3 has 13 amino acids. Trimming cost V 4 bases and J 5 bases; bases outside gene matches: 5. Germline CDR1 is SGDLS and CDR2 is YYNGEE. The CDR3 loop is CASSPDRVETQYF. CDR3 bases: TGTGCCAGCAGCCCAGACAGGGTGGAGACCCAGTACTTC.

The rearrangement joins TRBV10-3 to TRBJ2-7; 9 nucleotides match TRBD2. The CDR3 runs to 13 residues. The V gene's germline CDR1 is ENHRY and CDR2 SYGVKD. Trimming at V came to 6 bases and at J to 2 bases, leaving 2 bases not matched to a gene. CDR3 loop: CAISAGGAYEQYF. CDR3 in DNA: TGTGCCATCAGCGCGGGGGGGGCCTACGAGCAGTACTTC.

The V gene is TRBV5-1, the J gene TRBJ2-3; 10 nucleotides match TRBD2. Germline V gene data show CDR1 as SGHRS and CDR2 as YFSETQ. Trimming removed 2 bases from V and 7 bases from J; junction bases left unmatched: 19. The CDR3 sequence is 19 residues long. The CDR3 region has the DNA TGCGCCAGCAGCTTTGGGGCTAGCGGGGGACGCAACTCGATAAATACGCAGTATTTT. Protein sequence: CASSFGASGGRNSINTQYF. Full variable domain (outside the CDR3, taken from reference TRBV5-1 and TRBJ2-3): KAGVTQTPRYLIKTRGQQVTLSCSPISGHRSVSWYQQTPGQGLQFLFEYFSETQRNKGNFPGRFSGRQFSNSRSEMNVSTLELGDSALYLCASSFGASGGRNSINTQYFGPGTRLTVL.

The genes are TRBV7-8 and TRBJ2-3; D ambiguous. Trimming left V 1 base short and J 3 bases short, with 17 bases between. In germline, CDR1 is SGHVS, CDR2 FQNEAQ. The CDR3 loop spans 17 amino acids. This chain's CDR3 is CASSLEVAGGLTDTQYF. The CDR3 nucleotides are TGTGCCAGCAGCTTAGAAGTCGCTGGTGGTCTAACAGATACGCAGTATTTT.

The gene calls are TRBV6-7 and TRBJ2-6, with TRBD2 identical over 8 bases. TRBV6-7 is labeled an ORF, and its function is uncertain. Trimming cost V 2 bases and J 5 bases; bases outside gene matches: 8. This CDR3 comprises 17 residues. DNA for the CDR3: TGTGCCAGCAGTTACCGGGGGGGTCCTCTGAGGGCCAACGTCCTGACTTTC. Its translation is CASSYRGGPLRANVLTF.

CDR3 protein: CASSEARHGSGNTIYF. The CDR3, as DNA: TGTGCCAGCAGTGAAGCGCGGCATGGCTCTGGAAACACCATATATTTT. V usage is TRBV2 and J usage is TRBJ1-3; no clear D gene. The CDR3 loop spans 16 amino acids. In germline, CDR1 is SNHLY, CDR2 FYNNEI. V lost 0 bases and J 0 bases, leaving 9 bases between the germline ends.

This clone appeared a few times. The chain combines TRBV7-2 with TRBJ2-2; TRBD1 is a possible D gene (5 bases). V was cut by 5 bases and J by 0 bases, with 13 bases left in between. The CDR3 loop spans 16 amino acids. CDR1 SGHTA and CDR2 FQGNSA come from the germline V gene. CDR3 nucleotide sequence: TGTGCCAGCAGCCCTACAGGAATCACGAACACCGGGGAGCTGTTTTTT. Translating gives CASSPTGITNTGELFF. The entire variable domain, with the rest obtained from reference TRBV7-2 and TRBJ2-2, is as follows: GAGVSQSPSNKVTEKGKDVELRCDPISGHTALYWYRQSLGQGLEFLIYFQGNSAPDKSGLPSDRFSAERTGGSVSTLTIQRTQQEDSAVYLCASSPTGITNTGELFFGEGSRLTVL.

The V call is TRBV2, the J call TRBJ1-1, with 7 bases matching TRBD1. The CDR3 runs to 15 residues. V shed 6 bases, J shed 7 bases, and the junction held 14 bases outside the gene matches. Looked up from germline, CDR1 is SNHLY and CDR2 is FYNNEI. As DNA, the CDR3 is TGTGCCAGCAGGGCGATCTTCGACAGGGCATTTGAAGCTTTCTTT. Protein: CASRAIFDRAFEAFF.

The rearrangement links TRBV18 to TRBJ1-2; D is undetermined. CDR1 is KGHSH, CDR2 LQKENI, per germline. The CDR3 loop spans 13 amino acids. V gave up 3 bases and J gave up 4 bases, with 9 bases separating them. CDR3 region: CASSPGASYGYTF. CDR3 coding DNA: TGTGCCAGCTCACCGGGAGCTAGCTATGGCTACACCTTC.

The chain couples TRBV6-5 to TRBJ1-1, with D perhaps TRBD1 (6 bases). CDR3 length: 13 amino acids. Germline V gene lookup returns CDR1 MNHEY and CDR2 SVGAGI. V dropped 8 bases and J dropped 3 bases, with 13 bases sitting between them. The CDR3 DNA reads TGTGCCAGCTGTCAGGGGTGGGACACTGAAGCTTTCTTT. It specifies CASCQGWDTEAFF.

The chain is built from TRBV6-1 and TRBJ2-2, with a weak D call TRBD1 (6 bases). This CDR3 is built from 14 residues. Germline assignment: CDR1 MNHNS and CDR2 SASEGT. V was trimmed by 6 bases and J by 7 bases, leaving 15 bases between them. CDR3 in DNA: TGTGCCAGCAGAGCTACAGGGATGGGCGGGGAGCTGTTTTTT. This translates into CASRATGMGGELFF.

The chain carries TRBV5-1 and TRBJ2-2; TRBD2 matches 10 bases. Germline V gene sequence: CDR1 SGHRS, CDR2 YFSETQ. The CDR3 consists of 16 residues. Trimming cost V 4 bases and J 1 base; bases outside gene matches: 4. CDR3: CASSPWTSGNTGELFF. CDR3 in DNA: TGCGCCAGCAGCCCATGGACTAGCGGGAACACCGGGGAGCTGTTTTTT.

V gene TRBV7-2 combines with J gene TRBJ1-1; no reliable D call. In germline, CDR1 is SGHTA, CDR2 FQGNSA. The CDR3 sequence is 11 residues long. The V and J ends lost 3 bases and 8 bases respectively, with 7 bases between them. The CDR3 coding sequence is TGTGCCAGCAGCTTTGGCACCGAAGCTTTCTTT. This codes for CASSFGTEAFF.

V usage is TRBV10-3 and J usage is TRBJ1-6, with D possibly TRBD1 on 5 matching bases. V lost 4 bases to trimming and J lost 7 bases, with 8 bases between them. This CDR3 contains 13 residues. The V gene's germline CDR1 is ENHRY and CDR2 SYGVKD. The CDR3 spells CAISGQTNSPLHF. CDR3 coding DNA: TGTGCCATCAGTGGACAGACGAATTCACCCCTCCACTTT.

The CDR3 DNA follows: TGTGCCAGCAGCCCGGGACAGGGTGTGAACTATGGCTACACCTTC. This gives the protein CASSPGQGVNYGYTF. The chain couples TRBV4-2 to TRBJ1-2; 9 positions agree with TRBD1. Germline assignment: CDR1 LGHNA and CDR2 YNFKEQ. Germline trimming cut 4 bases from V and 2 bases from J; bases unmatched to any gene: 5. This CDR3 contains 15 residues.

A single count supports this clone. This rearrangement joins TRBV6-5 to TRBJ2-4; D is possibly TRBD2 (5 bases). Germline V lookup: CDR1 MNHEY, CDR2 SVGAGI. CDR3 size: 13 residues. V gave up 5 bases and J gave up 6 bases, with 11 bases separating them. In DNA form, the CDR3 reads TGTGCCAGCAGTCGAGGGCCGTTAAACATTCAGTACTTC. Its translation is CASSRGPLNIQYF.